This T cell receptor (beta chain) is drawn from a study of blood T cell repertoires in COVID-19. Study details: From T cells, B-cell-depleted T cells, or PBMCs came the material, which was cDNA or gDNA.

V was cut by 0 bases and J by 4 bases, with 11 bases left in between. Germline lookup yields CDR1 SGHTA and CDR2 FQGTGA. This CDR3 spans 15 amino acids. Original processing methods: Using reference gene primer amplification, nucleated cell counts were estimated. Data came from immunoSEQ multiplex PCR; TCRdb stores just in-frame clones and leaves some out. The V and J calls and clone size are taken from that table; D and trimming were inferred from the DNA. This sample has 150,000 to 200,000 clones; over 75% occur once, and the top ten carry approximately 26%. The sequence came from a woman in her 70s with acute or convalescent COVID-19. The rearrangement links TRBV7-3 to TRBJ2-3; D ambiguous. Sample: peripheral blood. This CDR3 is CASSLTGGSADTQYF. CDR3 nucleotide sequence: TGTGCCAGCAGCTTAACTGGTGGCAGTGCAGATACGCAGTATTTT.